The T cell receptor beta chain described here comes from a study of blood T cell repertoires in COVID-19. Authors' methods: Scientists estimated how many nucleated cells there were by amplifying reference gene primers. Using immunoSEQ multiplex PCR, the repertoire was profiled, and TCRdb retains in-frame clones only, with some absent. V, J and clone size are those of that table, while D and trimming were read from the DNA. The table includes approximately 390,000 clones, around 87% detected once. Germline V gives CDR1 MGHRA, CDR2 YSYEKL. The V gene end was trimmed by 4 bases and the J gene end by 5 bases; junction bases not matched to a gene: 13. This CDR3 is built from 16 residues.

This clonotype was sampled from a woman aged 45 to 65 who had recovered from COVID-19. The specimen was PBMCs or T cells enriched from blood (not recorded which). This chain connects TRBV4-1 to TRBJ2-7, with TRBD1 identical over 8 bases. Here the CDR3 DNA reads TGCGCCAGCAGCCCCCCCCAAAGACAGGGGACCCACGAGCAGTACTTC. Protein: CASSPPQRQGTHEQYF.